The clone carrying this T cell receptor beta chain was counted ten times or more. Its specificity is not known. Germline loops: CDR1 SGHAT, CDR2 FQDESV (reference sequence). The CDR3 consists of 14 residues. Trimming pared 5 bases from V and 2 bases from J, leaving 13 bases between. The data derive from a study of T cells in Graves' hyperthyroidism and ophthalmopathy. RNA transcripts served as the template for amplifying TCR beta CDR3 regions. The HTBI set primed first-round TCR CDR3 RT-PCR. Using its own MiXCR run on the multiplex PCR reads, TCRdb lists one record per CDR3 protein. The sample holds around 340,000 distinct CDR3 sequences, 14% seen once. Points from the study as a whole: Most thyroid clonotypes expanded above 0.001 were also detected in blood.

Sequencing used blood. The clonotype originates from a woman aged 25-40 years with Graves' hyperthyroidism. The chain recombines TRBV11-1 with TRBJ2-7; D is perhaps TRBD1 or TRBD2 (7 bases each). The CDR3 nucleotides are TGTGCCAGCAGCCAGGGGGGGGGCCCCTACGAGCAGTACTTC. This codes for CASSQGGGPYEQYF.